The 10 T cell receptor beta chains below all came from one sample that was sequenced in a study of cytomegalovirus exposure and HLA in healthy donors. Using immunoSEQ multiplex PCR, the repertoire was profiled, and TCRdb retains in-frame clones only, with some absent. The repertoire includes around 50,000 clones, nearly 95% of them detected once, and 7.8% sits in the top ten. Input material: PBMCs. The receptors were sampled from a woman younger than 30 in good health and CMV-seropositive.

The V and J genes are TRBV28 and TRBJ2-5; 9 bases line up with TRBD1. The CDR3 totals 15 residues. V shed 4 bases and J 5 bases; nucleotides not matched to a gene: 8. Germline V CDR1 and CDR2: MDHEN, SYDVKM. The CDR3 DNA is TGTGCCAGCAGTTGGACAGGGGACGGTACGGAGACCCAGTACTTC. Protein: CASSWTGDGTETQYF.

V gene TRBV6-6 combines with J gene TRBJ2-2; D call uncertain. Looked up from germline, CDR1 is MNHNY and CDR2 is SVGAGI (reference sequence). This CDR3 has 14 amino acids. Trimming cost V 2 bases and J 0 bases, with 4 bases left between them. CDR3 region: CASSYLPNTGELFF. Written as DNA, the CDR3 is TGTGCCAGCAGTTACCTACCGAACACCGGGGAGCTGTTTTTT.

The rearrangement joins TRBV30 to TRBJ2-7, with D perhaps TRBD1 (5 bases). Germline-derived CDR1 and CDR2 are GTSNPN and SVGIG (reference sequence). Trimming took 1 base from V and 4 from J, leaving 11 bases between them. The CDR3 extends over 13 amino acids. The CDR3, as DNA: TGTGCCTGGAGTGCAGGGCAGCAATACGAGCAGTACTTC. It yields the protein CAWSAGQQYEQYF.

CDR3 DNA sequence: TGTGCCAGCAGCATTAAAGGGCTAGCGGGGGTGAACACCGGGGAGCTGTTTTTT. Encoded protein: CASSIKGLAGVNTGELFF. V gene TRBV7-3 combines with J gene TRBJ2-2, with 10 bases fitting TRBD2. Germline V gene sequence: CDR1 SGHTA, CDR2 FQGTGA. There are 18 residues in the CDR3. The ends lost 5 bases at V and 1 base at J; junction bases unmatched: 10.

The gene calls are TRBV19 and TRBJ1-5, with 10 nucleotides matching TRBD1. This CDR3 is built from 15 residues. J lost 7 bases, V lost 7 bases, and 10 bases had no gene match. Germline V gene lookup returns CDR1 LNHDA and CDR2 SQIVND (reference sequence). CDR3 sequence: CASKSGQGRVQPQHF. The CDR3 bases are TGTGCCAGTAAATCGGGACAGGGGAGGGTACAGCCCCAGCATTTT.

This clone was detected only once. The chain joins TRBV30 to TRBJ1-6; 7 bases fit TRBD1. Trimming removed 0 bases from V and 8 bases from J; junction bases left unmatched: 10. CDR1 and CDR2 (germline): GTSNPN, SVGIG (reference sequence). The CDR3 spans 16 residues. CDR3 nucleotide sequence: TGTGCCTGGAGTGTAGCCCCCGGACAGGTTTATTCACCCCTCCACTTT. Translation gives CAWSVAPGQVYSPLHF.

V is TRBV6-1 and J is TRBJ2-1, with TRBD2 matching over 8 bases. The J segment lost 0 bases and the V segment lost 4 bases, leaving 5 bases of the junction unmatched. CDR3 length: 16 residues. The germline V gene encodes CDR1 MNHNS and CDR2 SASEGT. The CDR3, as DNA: TGTGCCAGCAGTGGTACGGGGGGGGTCTCCTACAATGAGCAGTTCTTC. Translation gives CASSGTGGVSYNEQFF.

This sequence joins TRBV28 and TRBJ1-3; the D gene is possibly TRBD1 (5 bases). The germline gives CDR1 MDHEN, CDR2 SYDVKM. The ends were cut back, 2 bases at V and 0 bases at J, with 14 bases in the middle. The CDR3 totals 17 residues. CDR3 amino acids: CASSLIQGATSGNTIYF. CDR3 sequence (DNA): TGTGCCAGCAGTTTAATTCAAGGGGCCACCTCTGGAAACACCATATATTTT.

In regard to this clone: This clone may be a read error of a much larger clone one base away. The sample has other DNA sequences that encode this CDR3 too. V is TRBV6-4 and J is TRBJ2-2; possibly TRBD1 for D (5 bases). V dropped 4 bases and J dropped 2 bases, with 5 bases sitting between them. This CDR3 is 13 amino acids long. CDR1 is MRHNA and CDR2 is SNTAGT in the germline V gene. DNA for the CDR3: TGTGCCAGCAGTGGGACAAACACCGGGGAGCTGTTTTTT. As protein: CASSGTNTGELFF.

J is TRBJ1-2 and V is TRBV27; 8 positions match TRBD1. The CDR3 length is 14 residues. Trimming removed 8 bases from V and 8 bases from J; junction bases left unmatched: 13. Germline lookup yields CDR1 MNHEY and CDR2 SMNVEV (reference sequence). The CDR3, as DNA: TGTGCCAGCCGAACCCATACAGGGGGAAAAGGCTACACCTTC. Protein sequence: CASRTHTGGKGYTF.